The 24 T cell receptor beta chains given below trace back to one sample, sequenced in a study of OX40 agonist ivuxolimab in advanced cancers. Clones were read by immunoSEQ multiplex PCR, and TCRdb kept only the in-frame ones, dropping some. The repertoire holds about 69,000 clones, approximately 84% seen once, with 6% to 9.5% in the top ten. The sample here was CD4+ or CD8+ T cells sorted from blood, taken in a trial of the OX40 agonist ivuxolimab. Every receptor here comes from an adult with an advanced solid tumor such as melanoma, head and neck, liver or kidney cancer.

This clone appeared once. The junction shows a germline mismatch at one end, possibly a read error. The chain combines TRBV18 with TRBJ1-2; D ambiguous. Germline V gene lookup returns CDR1 KGHSH and CDR2 LQKENI. The CDR3 contains 14 residues. DNA for the CDR3: TGTGCCAGCTCACCGCCTGTGGATTTTGGTGGCTCGTCCTTC. This sequence encodes CASSPPVDFGGSSF.

The chain employs TRBV6-6 and TRBJ2-7, with TRBD1 identical over 11 bases. Germline V lookup: CDR1 MNHNY, CDR2 SVGAGI (reference sequence). Trimming at V came to 3 bases and at J to 2 bases, leaving 3 bases not matched to a gene. The CDR3 totals 15 residues. CDR3 sequence: CASSYPGQGAYEQYF. DNA of the CDR3: TGTGCCAGCAGTTATCCGGGACAGGGGGCCTACGAGCAGTACTTC.

This chain connects TRBV7-8 to TRBJ1-2; TRBD1 is a possible D gene (5 bases). Germline CDR1 is SGHVS and CDR2 is FQNEAQ. The V end was cut by 4 bases, the J end by 6 bases, with 18 bases between. The CDR3 is made up of 15 amino acids. CDR3 sequence reads: CASSSGPKPTDGYTF. The CDR3 nucleotides are TGTGCCAGCAGCTCGGGGCCCAAACCGACTGATGGCTACACCTTC.

This clone has only a few counts. V and J are TRBV2 and TRBJ2-3; D gene unclear. Looked up from germline, CDR1 is SNHLY and CDR2 is FYNNEI. V lost 6 bases, J lost 0 bases, and 13 bases lay in between. This CDR3 contains 15 residues. In nucleotides, the CDR3 is TGTGCCAGCAGAGTGACAAGAGCTAGCACAGATACGCAGTATTTT. Encoded protein: CASRVTRASTDTQYF.

V is TRBV5-6 and J is TRBJ2-1; 7 positions agree with TRBD2. Per the germline V gene, CDR1 is SGHDT and CDR2 is YYEEEE. This CDR3 is built from 16 residues. V shed 4 bases, J shed 3 bases, and the junction held 10 bases outside the gene matches. This CDR3 is CASSNSLAGNYNEQFF. Here the CDR3 DNA reads TGTGCCAGCAGCAACTCCTTAGCGGGTAACTACAATGAGCAGTTCTTC.

The rearrangement links TRBV29-1 to TRBJ2-7; 11 bases fit TRBD1. CDR1 is SQVTM, CDR2 ANQGSEA, per germline. V was pared by 5 bases and J by 2 bases, with 2 bases of the junction left unmatched. This CDR3 is 13 amino acids long. CDR3 sequence: CSVLGQGAYEQYF. CDR3 DNA sequence: TGCAGCGTTCTGGGACAGGGGGCCTACGAGCAGTACTTC.

This chain uses TRBV7-2 with TRBJ1-2; tentative D call: TRBD1 (5 bases). The CDR3 totals 14 residues. Germline CDR1 is SGHTA and CDR2 is FQGNSA. Trimming left V 7 bases short and J 2 bases short, with 14 bases between. The CDR3 DNA reads TGTGCCAGCAACTACGGGACCTTCAACTATGGCTACACCTTC. Translating it yields CASNYGTFNYGYTF. Complete variable domain (other parts from reference TRBV7-2 and TRBJ1-2): GAGVSQSPSNKVTEKGKDVELRCDPISGHTALYWYRQSLGQGLEFLIYFQGNSAPDKSGLPSDRFSAERTGGSVSTLTIQRTQQEDSAVYLCASNYGTFNYGYTFGSGTRLTVV.

The rearrangement links TRBV6-6 to TRBJ2-1; no clear D gene. The CDR3 sequence is 14 residues long. The germline V gene has CDR1 MNHNY and CDR2 SVGAGI (reference sequence). V dropped 6 bases and J dropped 8 bases, with 17 bases sitting between them. The CDR3 is CASRSHSGLDEQFF. The CDR3 coding sequence is TGTGCCAGCAGATCCCATTCAGGCCTGGATGAGCAGTTCTTC.

This rearrangement joins TRBV18 to TRBJ1-5; tentatively, D is TRBD1 (6 bases). V lost 3 bases, J lost 7 bases, and 13 bases lay in between. The germline CDR1 and CDR2 sequences are KGHSH and LQKENI. The CDR3 runs to 14 residues. In nucleotides, the CDR3 is TGTGCCAGCTCACCCTCAGGGGTCGGCCAGCCCCAGCATTTT. Translation: CASSPSGVGQPQHF.

The gene calls are TRBV10-3 and TRBJ2-5; D is unresolved. Judging by the DNA end, TRBJ2-7 fits better; the J call may be wrong. CDR1 is ENHRY and CDR2 is SYGVKD in the germline V gene. This CDR3 spans 14 amino acids. The CDR3 is CAISEEASSYEQYF. The CDR3 DNA reads TGTGCCATCAGTGAGGAGGCGAGCTCCTACGAGCAGTACTTC.

This clone was observed a few times. The rearrangement uses TRBV4-2 and TRBJ1-1, with unresolved D. The CDR3 runs 16 residues. The germline CDR1 and CDR2 sequences are LGHNA and YNFKEQ. V lost 1 base and J lost 0, with 12 bases in between. CDR3 sequence: CASSQVVGLMNTEAFF. The CDR3 bases are TGTGCCAGCAGCCAAGTCGTCGGCCTCATGAACACTGAAGCTTTCTTT.

J is TRBJ1-2 and V is TRBV6-6, with 7 bases that match TRBD1. This CDR3 comprises 13 residues. Germline loops: CDR1 MNHNY, CDR2 SVGAGI (reference sequence). Trimming removed 10 bases from V and 5 bases from J; junction bases left unmatched: 10. The CDR3 sequence: CATNPEGAYGYTF. The CDR3 nucleotides are TGTGCCACCAACCCAGAGGGGGCTTATGGCTACACCTTC.

This clone appeared once. The J gene is TRBJ2-1, the V gene TRBV13; TRBD2 agrees at 8 bases. Germline V gives CDR1 PRHDT, CDR2 FYEKMQ (reference sequence). Trimming took 3 bases from V and 9 from J; bases not matched to a gene: 13. CDR3 length equals 16 residues. The CDR3 region has the DNA TGTGCCAGCAGCTTCGATTACGGGGGGGCCATATCTGAGCAGTTCTTC. Translated: CASSFDYGGAISEQFF.

This clone is a singleton in its sample. J is TRBJ2-1 and V is TRBV5-4, with 8 nucleotides matching TRBD2. The V gene's germline CDR1 is SGHNT and CDR2 YYREEE (reference sequence). With 4 bases clipped from V and 1 base from J, the junction kept 7 bases outside the gene matches. This CDR3 contains 16 residues. The CDR3 loop reads CASSPGGRRSYNEQFF. Here the CDR3 DNA reads TGTGCCAGCAGCCCGGGCGGGAGGAGGTCCTACAATGAGCAGTTCTTC.

This chain links TRBV25-1 with TRBJ2-5; TRBD2 matches at 12 bases. CDR3 length equals 15 residues. V dropped 4 bases and J dropped 5; count of bases not matched to a gene: 5. Germline V gene lookup returns CDR1 MGHDK and CDR2 SYGVNS. The chain's CDR3 is CASSVLAGGPETQYF. The CDR3 bases are TGTGCCAGCAGTGTTCTAGCGGGGGGGCCGGAGACCCAGTACTTC.

The gene calls are TRBV21-1 and TRBJ2-7; the tabulated D call, TRBD1, remains unverified against the DNA. TRBV21-1 is a listed pseudogene. The CDR3 has 14 residues. The CDR3 protein is CASSKAPDTYEQYF. DNA of the CDR3: TGTGCCAGCAGCAAAGCGCCGGACACCTACGAGCAGTACTTC.

As for this clone: Relative to the germline gene, one junction end is altered; a read error may explain this. The chain's CDR3 is CASSDISREHF. The CDR3 DNA follows: TGTGCCAGCAGTGATATCAGCAGGGAGCACTTC. The gene calls are TRBV6-5 and TRBJ2-7; D is perhaps TRBD1 or TRBD2 (5 bases each). The CDR3 has 11 residues. Germline CDR1 is MNHEY and CDR2 is SVGAGI.

V usage is TRBV9 and J usage is TRBJ2-6; tentatively, D is TRBD2 (6 bases). Germline V gene sequence: CDR1 SGDLS, CDR2 YYNGEE. Trimming left V 4 bases short and J 5 bases short, with 13 bases between. CDR3 length equals 15 residues. The CDR3 sequence: CASSPTGVRANVLTF. In nucleotides, the CDR3 is TGTGCCAGCAGCCCCACGGGGGTAAGGGCCAACGTCCTGACTTTC.

The chain recombines TRBV7-9 with TRBJ2-7; TRBD1 matches at 8 bases. The CDR3 consists of 14 residues. Trimming took 3 bases from V and 3 from J; bases not matched to a gene: 4. In germline, CDR1 is SEHNR, CDR2 FQNEAQ (reference sequence). The CDR3 coding sequence is TGTGCCAGCAGCTTGGACAGGGCCGTCTACGAGCAGTACTTC. Residues: CASSLDRAVYEQYF.

This chain connects TRBV7-9 to TRBJ1-1; D unclear. The CDR3 is 14 residues long. Trimming pared 3 bases from V and 8 bases from J, leaving 16 bases between. CDR1 and CDR2 (germline): SEHNR, FQNEAQ (reference sequence). CDR3 bases: TGTGCCAGCAGCTTCTTGGGCGGGGAGTCGGAAGCTTTCTTT. Translation: CASSFLGGESEAFF.

The CDR3 reads CAWSRNRGQEQYF. The CDR3 region has the DNA TGTGCCTGGAGTCGGAACAGGGGGCAGGAGCAGTACTTC. The chain carries TRBV30 and TRBJ2-7, with TRBD1 identical over 9 bases. This CDR3 is 13 amino acids long. V lost 2 bases to trimming and J lost 7 bases; unmatched junction nucleotides: 6. The germline V gene has CDR1 GTSNPN and CDR2 SVGIG (reference sequence).

V and J are TRBV4-3 and TRBJ2-5; tentatively, D is TRBD2 (7 bases). V lost 2 bases and J lost 5, with 15 bases in between. The CDR3 loop spans 15 amino acids. Germline CDR1 is LGHNA and CDR2 is YSLEER. The CDR3 loop reads CASSQLVRGGETQYF. CDR3 DNA sequence: TGCGCCAGCAGCCAATTGGTGAGGGGGGGGGAGACCCAGTACTTC.

The chain joins TRBV5-1 to TRBJ2-7; TRBD2 is a possible D gene (5 bases). The CDR3 runs to 18 residues. Germline-derived CDR1 and CDR2 are SGHRS and YFSETQ. Trimming pared 0 bases from V and 2 bases from J, leaving 21 bases between. Here the CDR3 reads CASSLVPPSLTTTYEQYF. CDR3 DNA sequence: TGCGCCAGCAGCTTGGTTCCTCCTAGCCTGACTACCACCTACGAGCAGTACTTC.

This clone was detected only once. This chain uses TRBV7-3 with TRBJ2-1, with TRBD2 matching 9 bases. Germline assignment: CDR1 SGHTA and CDR2 FQGTGA. V dropped 2 bases and J dropped 3; count of bases not matched to a gene: 5. The CDR3 consists of 16 residues. CDR3 nucleotides: TGTGCCAGCAGCTTAGGGAGCGGGGGGATCTACAATGAGCAGTTCTTC. This codes for CASSLGSGGIYNEQFF.